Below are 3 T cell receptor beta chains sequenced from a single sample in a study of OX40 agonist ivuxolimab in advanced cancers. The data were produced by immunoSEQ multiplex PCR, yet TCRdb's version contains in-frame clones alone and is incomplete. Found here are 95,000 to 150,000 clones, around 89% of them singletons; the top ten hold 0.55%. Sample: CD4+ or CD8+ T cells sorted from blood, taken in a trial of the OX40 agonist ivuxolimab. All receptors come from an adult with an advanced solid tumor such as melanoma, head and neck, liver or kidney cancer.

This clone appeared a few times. The CDR3 loop is CATRGGLDRGEQYF. The CDR3, as DNA: TGTGCCACTAGAGGGGGGCTAGACCGAGGAGAGCAGTACTTC. The chain joins TRBV5-4 to TRBJ2-7; D tentatively fits TRBD1 or TRBD2 (6 bases each). This CDR3 region has 14 residues. Germline V gene data show CDR1 as SGHNT and CDR2 as YYREEE (reference sequence). Trimming removed 9 bases from V and 7 bases from J, with 23 bases in between. The variable domain in full, with the rest retrieved from reference TRBV5-4 and TRBJ2-7, is ETGVTQSPTHLIKTRGQQVTLRCSSQSGHNTVSWYQQALGQGPQFIFQYYREEENGRGNFPPRFSGLQFPNYSSELNVNALELDDSALYLCATRGGLDRGEQYFGPGTRLTVT.

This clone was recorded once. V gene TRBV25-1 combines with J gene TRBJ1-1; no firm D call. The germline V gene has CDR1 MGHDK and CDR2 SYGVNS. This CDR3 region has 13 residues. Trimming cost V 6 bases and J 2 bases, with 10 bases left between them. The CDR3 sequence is CASRQYFNTEAFF. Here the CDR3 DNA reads TGTGCCAGCAGACAGTATTTTAACACTGAAGCTTTCTTT.

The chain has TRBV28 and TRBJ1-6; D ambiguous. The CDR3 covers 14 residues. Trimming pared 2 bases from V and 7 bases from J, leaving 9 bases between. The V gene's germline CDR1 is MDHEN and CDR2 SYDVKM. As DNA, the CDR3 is TGTGCCAGCAGTTTACAAGAAACAAATTCACCCCTCCACTTT. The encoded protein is CASSLQETNSPLHF. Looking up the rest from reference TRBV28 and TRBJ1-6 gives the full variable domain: DVKVTQSSRYLVKRTGEKVFLECVQDMDHENMFWYRQDPGLGLRLIYFSYDVKMKEKGDIPEGYSVSREKKERFSLILESASTNQTSMYLCASSLQETNSPLHFGNGTRLTVT.